These 17 T cell receptor beta chains were sequenced from one sample in a study of blood T cell repertoires in COVID-19. Generated by immunoSEQ multiplex PCR, the TCRdb table keeps only in-frame clones and is missing some. The table lists about 230,000 clones, around four fifths of them singletons. Sequencing was carried out using peripheral blood. Every receptor here comes from a man aged 40-55 years with active or convalescent COVID-19.

The genes are TRBV4-3 and TRBJ2-5; TRBD1 agrees at 7 bases. CDR3 length: 15 residues. CDR1 LGHNA and CDR2 YSLEER come from the germline V gene. V lost 1 base to trimming and J lost 1 base; unmatched junction nucleotides: 3. In DNA, the CDR3 is TGCGCCAGCAGCCAAGCGGGACAGACCCAAGAGACCCAGTACTTC. It yields the protein CASSQAGQTQETQYF.

V and J are TRBV11-2 and TRBJ1-1; TRBD1 matches 10 bases. The CDR3 runs 13 residues. The V and J ends lost 5 bases and 5 bases, in that order; junction bases with no gene match: 2. CDR1 and CDR2 (germline): SGHAT, FQNNGV. CDR3 loop: CASSQDRGTEAFF. In DNA, the CDR3 is TGTGCCAGCAGCCAGGACAGGGGGACTGAAGCTTTCTTT.

The rearrangement uses TRBV30 and TRBJ1-1, with D tentatively TRBD1 (5 bases). Germline loops: CDR1 GTSNPN, CDR2 SVGIG (reference sequence). The CDR3 is made up of 13 amino acids. Between the trimmed V and J ends, which lost 7 bases and 1 base, there was a span of 13 bases. CDR3 nucleotides: TGTGCCTTACTCCCGACAGAGAACACTGAAGCTTTCTTT. Protein product: CALLPTENTEAFF.

The count of this clone is one. For the CDR3, the DNA is TGTGCCAGCAGTTCGACAGGACCTTCACCCCTCCACTTT. As protein: CASSSTGPSPLHF. The V and J genes are TRBV6-5 and TRBJ1-6, with D perhaps matching TRBD1 (6 bases). V dropped 4 bases and J dropped 9 bases, with 10 bases sitting between them. CDR3 length equals 13 residues. Germline CDR1 and CDR2: MNHEY and SVGAGI.

This clone was observed a single time. The chain links TRBV19 to TRBJ2-1, with 9 bases lining up with TRBD1. CDR3 size: 14 residues. CDR1 and CDR2 (germline): LNHDA, SQIVND (reference sequence). The V gene end was trimmed by 6 bases and the J gene end by 9 bases; junction bases not matched to a gene: 9. CDR3 DNA: TGTGCCAGTAGGGGGACAGGGCGCCCCGGTGAGCAGTTCTTC. Its translation: CASRGTGRPGEQFF.

The genes are TRBV4-2 and TRBJ2-1, with D possibly matching TRBD2 (5 bases). Germline CDR1 is LGHNA and CDR2 is YNFKEQ. V lost 0 bases and J lost 0, with 12 bases in between. The CDR3 has 17 residues. Written as DNA, the CDR3 is TGTGCCAGCAGCCAAGATGGCGGACTGAGCTCCTACAATGAGCAGTTCTTC. Protein sequence: CASSQDGGLSSYNEQFF.

In this sample, this clone turned up once. This sequence joins TRBV4-1 and TRBJ1-4, with D unclear. The germline V gene encodes CDR1 MGHRA and CDR2 YSYEKL. This CDR3 is built from 15 residues. Trimming left V 1 base short and J 7 bases short, with 13 bases between. CDR3 coding DNA: TGCGCCAGCAGCCAAGTCGCGTTCTCTGGTGAAAAACTGTTTTTT. This gives the protein CASSQVAFSGEKLFF.

CDR3 in amino acids: CASSGGANEKLFF. The CDR3 DNA reads TGTGCCAGTTCGGGGGGGGCCAATGAAAAACTGTTTTTT. J is TRBJ1-4 and V is TRBV19; TRBD1 is a possible D gene (6 bases). V was clipped by 8 bases and J by 5 bases, with 12 bases between them. Germline V gives CDR1 LNHDA, CDR2 SQIVND (reference sequence). The CDR3 covers 13 residues.

V gene TRBV7-9 combines with J gene TRBJ1-6; 7 bases agree with TRBD1. The CDR3 runs 17 residues. Trimming at V came to 4 bases and at J to 3 bases, leaving 9 bases not matched to a gene. Germline CDR1 and CDR2: SEHNR and FQNEAQ (reference sequence). DNA of the CDR3: TGTGCCAGCAGCTCTCAACTCCGGGACAGCTATAATTCACCCCTCCACTTT. Its protein is CASSSQLRDSYNSPLHF.

The CDR3 here is CASSLVEAGANVLTF. CDR3 nucleotide sequence: TGTGCCAGCAGCTTAGTGGAGGCTGGGGCCAACGTCCTGACTTTC. The chain links TRBV7-9 to TRBJ2-6; maybe TRBD2 (5 bases). The V gene's germline CDR1 is SEHNR and CDR2 FQNEAQ (reference sequence). There are 15 residues in the CDR3. The V end was cut by 1 base, the J end by 2 bases, with 6 bases between.

The rearrangement joins TRBV6-6 to TRBJ1-1, with TRBD1 identical over 10 bases. The V gene's germline CDR1 is MNHNY and CDR2 SVGAGI (reference sequence). This CDR3 spans 16 amino acids. V lost 4 bases and J lost 3; bases outside the gene matches: 8. CDR3 region: CASSLGQGVVYTEAFF. The CDR3 region has the DNA TGTGCCAGCAGTTTAGGACAGGGGGTGGTTTACACTGAAGCTTTCTTT.

V gene TRBV7-5 combines with J gene TRBJ2-6; TRBD1 is the table's D call, not checked against the DNA. TRBV7-5 constitutes a pseudogene. CDR3 size: 19 residues. The CDR3 bases are TGTGTCAGAAGCCTCGGACAGGGCGATGCGGTATCTGGGGCCAACGTCCTGACTTTC. It yields the protein CVRSLGQGDAVSGANVLTF.

The chain couples TRBV24-1 to TRBJ2-5; D may be TRBD1 (6 bases). Trimming left V 2 bases short and J 2 bases short, with 14 bases between. This CDR3 comprises 16 residues. Germline CDR1 KGHDR, CDR2 SFDVKD. CDR3 region: CATSDSGTPSQETQYF. The CDR3 DNA sequence: TGTGCCACCAGTGATTCCGGGACACCGTCACAAGAGACCCAGTACTTC.

The sample holds a few counts of this clone. The genes are TRBV7-9 and TRBJ2-1, with unresolved D. This CDR3 is 13 amino acids long. Germline V lookup: CDR1 SEHNR, CDR2 FQNEAQ (reference sequence). The V end lost 1 base, the J end lost 8 bases, and 9 bases lay between the germline ends. CDR3 nucleotide sequence: TGTGCCAGCAGCTTAGTGGCCTCTGATGAGCAGTTCTTC. It specifies CASSLVASDEQFF.

The DNA for the CDR3 is TGTGCCAGCAGTCAAACAGGGGGAAACACCATATATTTT. It translates to CASSQTGGNTIYF. This sequence joins TRBV6-5 and TRBJ1-3, with a possible D match to TRBD1 (6 bases). The germline V gene has CDR1 MNHEY and CDR2 SVGAGI. There are 13 residues in the CDR3. Trimming cost V 5 bases and J 4 bases, with 9 bases left between them.

The genes are TRBV27 and TRBJ2-2, with a weak D call TRBD1 (5 bases). Germline assignment: CDR1 MNHEY and CDR2 SMNVEV (reference sequence). V was cut by 8 bases and J by 2 bases, with 21 bases left in between. The CDR3 is 17 amino acids. DNA for the CDR3: TGTGCCAGCTATGCCTCGGTTGGGGCAGGCAACACCGGGGAGCTGTTTTTT. It is translated as CASYASVGAGNTGELFF.

The genes are TRBV7-9 and TRBJ1-4; no clear D gene. Per germline, CDR1 SEHNR and CDR2 FQNEAQ (reference sequence). The CDR3 sequence is 10 residues long. The V end lost 10 bases, the J end lost 8 bases, and 8 bases lay between the germline ends. CDR3 in amino acids: CATGREKLFF. The CDR3 DNA reads as TGTGCCACCGGTCGCGAAAAACTGTTTTTT.